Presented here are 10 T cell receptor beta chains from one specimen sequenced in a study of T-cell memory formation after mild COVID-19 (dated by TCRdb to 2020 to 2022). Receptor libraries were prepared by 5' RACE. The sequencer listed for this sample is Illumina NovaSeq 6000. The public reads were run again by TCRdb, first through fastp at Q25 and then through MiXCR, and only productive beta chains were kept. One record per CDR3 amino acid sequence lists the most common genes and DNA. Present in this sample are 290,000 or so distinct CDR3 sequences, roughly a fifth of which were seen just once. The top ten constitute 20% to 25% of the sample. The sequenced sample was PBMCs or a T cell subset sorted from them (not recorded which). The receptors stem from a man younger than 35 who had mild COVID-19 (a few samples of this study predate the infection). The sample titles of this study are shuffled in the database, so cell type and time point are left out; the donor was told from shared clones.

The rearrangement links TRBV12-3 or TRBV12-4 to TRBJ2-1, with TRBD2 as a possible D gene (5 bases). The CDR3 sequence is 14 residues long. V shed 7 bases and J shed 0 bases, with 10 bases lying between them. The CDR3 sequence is CASTRGSSYNEQFF. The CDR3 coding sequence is TGTGCCAGCACCCGAGGGAGCTCCTACAATGAGCAGTTCTTC.

The DNA of the CDR3 is TGTGCCAGCAGTTTACCGACAGGGCCAGAGACCCAGTACTTC. Translating it yields CASSLPTGPETQYF. The chain recombines TRBV12-3 or TRBV12-4 with TRBJ2-5, with 7 bases that match TRBD1. This CDR3 has 14 residues. V lost 2 bases and J lost 4; bases outside the gene matches: 4.

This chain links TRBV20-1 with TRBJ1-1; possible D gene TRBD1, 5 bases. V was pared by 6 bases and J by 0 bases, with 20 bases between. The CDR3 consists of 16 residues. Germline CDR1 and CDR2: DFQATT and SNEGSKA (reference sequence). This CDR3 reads CSARGVQAALNTEAFF. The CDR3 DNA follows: TGCAGTGCCCGAGGGGTTCAGGCAGCCCTGAACACTGAAGCTTTCTTT.

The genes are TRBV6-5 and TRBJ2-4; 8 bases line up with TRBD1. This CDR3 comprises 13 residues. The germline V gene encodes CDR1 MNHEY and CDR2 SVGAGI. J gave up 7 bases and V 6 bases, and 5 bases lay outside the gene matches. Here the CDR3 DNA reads TGTGCCAGCAGCCCAGGGGGCTGGAACATTCAGTACTTC. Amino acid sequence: CASSPGGWNIQYF.

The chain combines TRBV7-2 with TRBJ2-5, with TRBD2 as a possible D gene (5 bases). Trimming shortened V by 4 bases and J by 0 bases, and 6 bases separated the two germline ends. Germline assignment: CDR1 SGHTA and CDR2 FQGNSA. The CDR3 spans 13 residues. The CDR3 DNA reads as TGTGCCAGCAGCTCGGACTACCAAGAGACCCAGTACTTC. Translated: CASSSDYQETQYF.

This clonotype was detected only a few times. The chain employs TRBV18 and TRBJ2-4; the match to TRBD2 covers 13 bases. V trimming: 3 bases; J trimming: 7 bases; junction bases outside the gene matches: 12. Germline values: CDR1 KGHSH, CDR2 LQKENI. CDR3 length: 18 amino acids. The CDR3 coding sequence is TGTGCCAGCTCACCGCCACCTCATGGACTAGCGGGAGAGAACATTCAGTACTTC. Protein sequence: CASSPPPHGLAGENIQYF.

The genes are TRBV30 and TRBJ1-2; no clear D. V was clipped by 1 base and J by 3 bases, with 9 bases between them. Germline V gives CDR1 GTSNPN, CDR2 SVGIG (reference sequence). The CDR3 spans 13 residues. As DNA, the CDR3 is TGTGCCTGGAGTGGGGAGGGAGACTATGGCTACACCTTC. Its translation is CAWSGEGDYGYTF.

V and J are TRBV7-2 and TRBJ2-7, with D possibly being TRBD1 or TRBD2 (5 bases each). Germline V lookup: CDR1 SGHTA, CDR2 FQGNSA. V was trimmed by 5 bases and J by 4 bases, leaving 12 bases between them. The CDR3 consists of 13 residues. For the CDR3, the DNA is TGTGCCAGCAGCCTATGGGACGGTTACGAGCAGTACGTC. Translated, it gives CASSLWDGYEQYV.

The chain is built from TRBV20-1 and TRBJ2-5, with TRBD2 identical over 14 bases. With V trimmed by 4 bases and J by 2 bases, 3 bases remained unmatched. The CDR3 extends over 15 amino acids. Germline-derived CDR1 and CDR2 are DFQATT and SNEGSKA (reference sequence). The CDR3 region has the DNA TGCAGTGCTACTGGACTAGCGGGGGGTCAAGAGACCCAGTACTTC. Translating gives CSATGLAGGQETQYF.

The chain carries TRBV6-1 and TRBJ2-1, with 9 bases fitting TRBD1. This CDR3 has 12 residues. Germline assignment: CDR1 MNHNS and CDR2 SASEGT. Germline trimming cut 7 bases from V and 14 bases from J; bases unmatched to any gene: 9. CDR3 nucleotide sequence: TGTGCCAGCAACAAAGACAGGGGGTACGAGTTCTTC. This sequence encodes CASNKDRGYEFF.